This T cell receptor (beta chain) was sequenced for a study of blood T cell repertoires in COVID-19. Whole-study context: Researchers got acute and convalescent COVID-19 samples from the United States, Italy and Spain. PBMCs, B-cell-depleted T cells, or T cells were the source of the cDNA or gDNA that made up the material.

Germline CDR1 reads MNHEY; CDR2 reads SVGAGI. Trimming took 7 bases from V and 8 from J, leaving 9 bases between them. The CDR3 contains 12 residues. The authors' processing: Quantification of nucleated cells was approximated via reference gene primer amplification. Repertoires were generated with immunoSEQ multiplex PCR, while TCRdb's copy carries only in-frame clones and drops some. The DNA was the basis for D and trimming; V, J and clone size are from that table. The repertoire holds over 60,000 clones, approximately 80% seen once, with roughly 10% in the top ten. Recruited during active infection, patients (from Seattle) were subsequently followed longitudinally.

This TCR was sampled from a man aged 50 or older with COVID-19, enrolled during active disease. This rearrangement joins TRBV6-5 to TRBJ1-6; possibly TRBD1 for D (6 bases). The sequencing input was peripheral blood. The CDR3 nucleotides read TGTGCCAGCACCCGACAGGATTCACCCCTCCACTTT. Residues: CASTRQDSPLHF.